What follows are 32 T cell receptor beta chains derived from one specimen sequenced in a study of early T cells in non-severe SARS-CoV-2 infection. One entry per CDR3 protein, called by TCRdb with MiXCR from the 5' RACE reads. The profile shows over 95,000 distinct CDR3 sequences, around a sixth of them singletons. Sequencing was carried out using whole blood. Source of these receptors: an adult who was a healthcare worker with PCR-confirmed SARS-CoV-2 infection or an uninfected control (not recorded which).

This clonotype was detected only a few times. The chain combines TRBV19 with TRBJ1-4, with TRBD1 as a possible D gene (5 bases). Between the trimmed V and J ends, which lost 7 bases and 7 bases, there was a span of 19 bases. This CDR3 is 15 amino acids long. Germline V gene lookup returns CDR1 LNHDA and CDR2 SQIVND (reference sequence). CDR3 bases: TGTGCCAGTACCTCCGAAGGGGCGCGGAGTGAAAAACTGTTTTTT. Protein sequence: CASTSEGARSEKLFF. Drawing the rest from reference TRBV19 and TRBJ1-4, the complete variable domain is DGGITQSPKYLFRKEGQNVTLSCEQNLNHDAMYWYRQDPGQGLRLIYYSQIVNDFQKGDIAEGYSVSREKKESFPLTVTSAQKNPTAFYLCASTSEGARSEKLFFGSGTQLSVL.

This sequence joins TRBV3-1 and TRBJ1-6; unclear D gene. The V end lost 3 bases, the J end lost 7 bases, and 7 bases lay between the germline ends. CDR3 size: 13 residues. Germline V CDR1 and CDR2: LGHDT, YNNKEL (reference sequence). CDR3 protein: CASSQVPNSPLHF. CDR3 nucleotide sequence: TGTGCCAGCAGCCAGGTTCCCAATTCACCCCTCCACTTT.

The chain carries TRBV29-1 and TRBJ1-1, with 10 positions matching TRBD1. The CDR3 is 13 residues long. Trimming cost V 3 bases and J 6 bases; bases outside gene matches: 4. CDR1 is SQVTM and CDR2 is ANQGSEA in the germline V gene. This CDR3 is CSVDQGQGAEAFF. Here the CDR3 DNA reads TGCAGCGTTGATCAAGGACAGGGGGCTGAAGCTTTCTTT.

The sample holds a few counts of this clonotype. The chain uses TRBV6-2 or TRBV6-3 and TRBJ1-5; the D is unclear. V was clipped by 0 bases and J by 7 bases, with 10 bases between them. Looked up from germline, CDR1 is MNHEY and CDR2 is SVGEGT. The CDR3 covers 14 residues. The CDR3 nucleotides are TGTGCCAGCAGTTACTCGACTTCTGGGCAGCCCCAGCATTTT. Protein product: CASSYSTSGQPQHF.

The table lists this clonotype with a few counts. The chain has TRBV12-3 or TRBV12-4 and TRBJ1-6; tentatively, D is TRBD1 (6 bases). This CDR3 is 13 amino acids long. V was trimmed by 6 bases and J by 7 bases, leaving 10 bases between them. The CDR3 DNA reads as TGTGCCAGCAGCCCAAGGGGGAATTCACCCCTCCACTTT. Translation: CASSPRGNSPLHF.

J is TRBJ1-1 and V is TRBV28; D is possibly TRBD1 (5 bases). V lost 3 bases and J 0 bases, leaving 11 bases between the germline ends. This CDR3 is 15 amino acids long. Germline CDR1 is MDHEN and CDR2 is SYDVKM. The CDR3 region has the DNA TGTGCCAGCAGTTTGGGAGCAGGGATGAACACTGAAGCTTTCTTT. It translates to CASSLGAGMNTEAFF.

This clonotype was observed a handful of times. The genes are TRBV7-2 and TRBJ2-1; D ambiguous. V lost 3 bases and J 5 bases, leaving 8 bases between the germline ends. The length of the CDR3 is 13 residues. The germline CDR1 and CDR2 sequences are SGHTA and FQGNSA. CDR3 sequence: CASSFVTNNEQFF. The CDR3 DNA follows: TGTGCCAGCAGCTTTGTTACTAACAATGAGCAGTTCTTC.

The V and J genes are TRBV30 and TRBJ2-7; D call uncertain. The CDR3 is 14 amino acids. Per the germline V gene, CDR1 is GTSNPN and CDR2 is SVGIG (reference sequence). Trimming removed 0 bases at V and 0 bases at J, with 9 bases between. The chain's CDR3 is CAWSVTGSSYEQYF. CDR3 bases: TGTGCCTGGAGTGTAACTGGAAGCTCCTACGAGCAGTACTTC. The full variable domain, completed using reference TRBV30 and TRBJ2-7, is SQTIHQWPATLVQPVGSPLSLECTVEGTSNPNLYWYRQAAGRGLQLLFYSVGIGQISSEVPQNLSASRPQDRQFILSSKKLLLSDSGFYLCAWSVTGSSYEQYFGPGTRLTVT.

The V call is TRBV30, the J call TRBJ2-1; D uncertain. The CDR3 is 13 residues long. V shed 5 bases and J shed 10 bases, with 18 bases lying between them. Germline assignment: CDR1 GTSNPN and CDR2 SVGIG (reference sequence). CDR3 residues: CAWGFLEHPEQFF. The DNA of the CDR3 is TGTGCCTGGGGTTTCCTGGAGCACCCAGAGCAGTTCTTC.

This chain uses TRBV7-6 with TRBJ2-7; 10 nucleotides line up with TRBD2. Germline lookup yields CDR1 SGHVS and CDR2 FNYEAQ. The CDR3 is 17 residues long. The junction had 13 bases not matched to a gene; V was cut back by 3 bases and J by 5 bases. CDR3 protein: CASSLRASGSSTDEQYF. For the CDR3, the DNA is TGTGCCAGCAGCTTGAGGGCTAGCGGGAGTTCCACGGACGAGCAGTACTTC.

There are a few counts of this clonotype. The V gene is TRBV27, the J gene TRBJ2-1, with TRBD1 as a possible D gene (5 bases). This CDR3 is 17 amino acids long. V was clipped by 3 bases and J by 3 bases, with 18 bases between them. Germline-derived CDR1 and CDR2 are MNHEY and SMNVEV (reference sequence). DNA for the CDR3: TGTGCCAGCAGTTTCTACCCCATAAGGGGCCTCTACAATGAGCAGTTCTTC. This gives the protein CASSFYPIRGLYNEQFF.

This chain links TRBV5-5 with TRBJ1-1, with no clear D. The CDR3 is 13 residues long. Trimming took 2 bases from V and 1 from J, leaving 6 bases between them. From germline, CDR1 is SGHKS and CDR2 YYEKEE (reference sequence). CDR3 region: CASSFLSNTEAFF. CDR3 in DNA: TGTGCCAGCAGCTTTCTTTCGAACACTGAAGCTTTCTTT. Looking up the rest from reference TRBV5-5 and TRBJ1-1 gives the full variable domain: DAGVTQSPTHLIKTRGQQVTLRCSPISGHKSVSWYQQVLGQGPQFIFQYYEKEERGRGNFPDRFSARQFPNYSSELNVNALLLGDSALYLCASSFLSNTEAFFGQGTRLTVV.

This clonotype was seen a handful of times. The rearrangement joins TRBV6-5 to TRBJ1-2; TRBD1 might be the D (5 bases). Germline V gene lookup returns CDR1 MNHEY and CDR2 SVGAGI. The CDR3 extends over 14 amino acids. Trimming took off 6 bases at V and 7 bases at J, with 18 bases between the two ends. The CDR3 reads CASSPGVGVLGYTF. Here the CDR3 DNA reads TGTGCCAGCAGCCCCGGGGTAGGGGTCCTTGGCTACACCTTC.

Here the CDR3 DNA reads TGTGCCAGCAGCCAAGAGGGAAGGGTTTACTCCTACGAGCAGTACTTC. This codes for CASSQEGRVYSYEQYF. The chain uses TRBV14 and TRBJ2-7; no definite D call. V lost 0 bases to trimming and J lost 0 bases, with 12 bases between them. Looked up from germline, CDR1 is SGHDN and CDR2 is FVKESK. The CDR3 length is 16 residues.

The table lists this clonotype with a few counts. The CDR3 reads CSARDPRPSYSSLHF. In nucleotides, the CDR3 is TGCAGTGCTAGGGACCCGAGACCCTCCTATTCGTCCCTCCACTTT. This chain joins TRBV20-1 and TRBJ1-6; D call uncertain. Germline V gene data show CDR1 as DFQATT and CDR2 as SNEGSKA (reference sequence). Between the trimmed V and J ends, which lost 3 bases and 14 bases, there was a span of 23 bases. The CDR3 length is 15 residues.

This clonotype was detected only a few times. V gene TRBV3-1 combines with J gene TRBJ1-2; D ambiguous. V was clipped by 5 bases and J by 2 bases, with 9 bases between them. CDR1 LGHDT and CDR2 YNNKEL come from the germline V gene (reference sequence). This CDR3 contains 13 residues. DNA for the CDR3: TGTGCCAGCAGCTTCCTCGACAACTATGGCTACACCTTC. Translated, it gives CASSFLDNYGYTF. Complete variable domain (other parts from reference TRBV3-1 and TRBJ1-2): DTAVSQTPKYLVTQMGNDKSIKCEQNLGHDTMYWYKQDSKKFLKIMFSYNNKELIINETVPNRFSPKSPDKAHLNLHINSLELGDSAVYFCASSFLDNYGYTFGSGTRLTVV.

This clonotype is a singleton in its sample. Germline is not matched at one junction end, which may reflect a read error. The chain employs TRBV12-5 and TRBJ2-5; D remains unclear. Germline CDR1 is LGHNT and CDR2 is FRNRAP. The CDR3 contains 17 residues. The CDR3 region has the DNA TGTGCTAGTGGTTTGGTAAGGGCGAGTATGGGTCAGGAGATCCAGTACTTC. Translation gives CASGLVRASMGQEIQYF.

The sample holds many counts of this clonotype. V is TRBV29-1 and J is TRBJ2-7; no firm D call. Germline V CDR1 and CDR2: SQVTM, ANQGSEA. Trimming stripped 0 bases from V and 5 bases from J, with 8 bases between. CDR3 size: 12 residues. CDR3 nucleotides: TGCAGCGTTGAAGACGGACCCAACGAGCAGTACTTC. Translated, it gives CSVEDGPNEQYF.

V gene TRBV27 combines with J gene TRBJ1-6; no clear D. Germline V CDR1 and CDR2: MNHEY, SMNVEV (reference sequence). V lost 6 bases to trimming and J lost 3 bases, with 3 bases between them. This CDR3 spans 12 amino acids. CDR3 sequence: CASRGYNSPLHF. In nucleotides, the CDR3 is TGTGCCAGCAGGGGCTATAATTCACCCCTCCACTTT.

This clonotype turned up a few times. The CDR3 DNA is TGTGCCAGCAGTCAATGGATGGACCAAAATGAAAAACTGTTTTTT. This codes for CASSQWMDQNEKLFF. The rearrangement joins TRBV6-2 or TRBV6-3 to TRBJ1-4; no definite D call. This CDR3 spans 15 amino acids. Germline CDR1 reads MNHEY; CDR2 reads SVGEGT. V lost 5 bases, J lost 5 bases, and 15 bases lay in between.

Notes on this clonotype: Its ends do not fully match the called genes, so a read error is possible. This chain links TRBV28 with TRBJ2-1, with D possibly being TRBD2 (6 bases). The CDR3 extends over 18 amino acids. The V gene's germline CDR1 is MDHEN and CDR2 SYDVKM. CDR3 sequence: CARSFNPAVGGTENEQFF. The CDR3 region has the DNA TGTGCCAGAAGTTTCAATCCTGCCGTTGGGGGGACGGAAAATGAGCAGTTCTTC.

The V gene is TRBV2, the J gene TRBJ2-3, with D possibly matching TRBD1 (6 bases). CDR1 SNHLY and CDR2 FYNNEI come from the germline V gene. Trimming pared 2 bases from V and 4 bases from J, leaving 13 bases between. CDR3 length equals 15 residues. The CDR3 DNA reads as TGTGCCAGCAGTGAAATTTCAGGGGCCCCAGATACGCAGTATTTT. It specifies CASSEISGAPDTQYF. Full variable domain (outside the CDR3, taken from reference TRBV2 and TRBJ2-3): EPEVTQTPSHQVTQMGQEVILRCVPISNHLYFYWYRQILGQKVEFLVSFYNNEISEKSEIFDDQFSVERPDGSNFTLKIRSTKLEDSAMYFCASSEISGAPDTQYFGPGTRLTVL.

This clonotype was observed a few times. The rearrangement uses TRBV29-1 and TRBJ2-3; the match to TRBD2 covers 14 bases. Germline CDR1 reads SQVTM; CDR2 reads ANQGSEA. V lost 3 bases, J lost 2 bases, and 1 base stayed unmatched. The length of the CDR3 is 15 residues. The CDR3 nucleotides read TGCAGCGTTGAGGGACTAGCGGGAGTCACAGATACGCAGTATTTT. Translated, it gives CSVEGLAGVTDTQYF.

The V gene is TRBV20-1, the J gene TRBJ2-1; 7 bases are shared with TRBD2. The CDR3 length is 15 residues. With V trimmed by 6 bases and J by 3 bases, 11 bases remained unmatched. Germline V CDR1 and CDR2: DFQATT, SNEGSKA (reference sequence). CDR3: CSAVRASGYYNEQFF. The CDR3 DNA reads as TGCAGTGCCGTCCGGGCTAGCGGCTACTACAATGAGCAGTTCTTC.

This clonotype occurred a few times. V gene TRBV28 combines with J gene TRBJ1-5; D gene uncertain. In germline, CDR1 is MDHEN, CDR2 SYDVKM. V was clipped by 1 base and J by 7 bases, with 14 bases between them. The CDR3 length is 15 residues. The CDR3 spells CASSLSFLPSQPQHF. As DNA, the CDR3 is TGTGCCAGCAGTTTATCCTTCCTACCATCCCAGCCCCAGCATTTT.

The genes are TRBV28 and TRBJ2-5; TRBD2 aligns across 7 bases. CDR3 length: 15 residues. Per germline, CDR1 MDHEN and CDR2 SYDVKM. The ends lost 3 bases at V and 3 bases at J; junction bases unmatched: 7. DNA of the CDR3: TGTGCCAGCAGTTTTCTTTCGGCGGGGGAAGAGACCCAGTACTTC. Translated, it gives CASSFLSAGEETQYF.

This clonotype was seen more than once but under ten times. This sequence joins TRBV12-3 or TRBV12-4 and TRBJ1-1; unclear D gene. V lost 5 bases and J lost 0, with 10 bases in between. This CDR3 has 14 residues. The CDR3 is CASSPDVVNTEAFF. CDR3 nucleotide sequence: TGTGCCAGCAGTCCCGACGTAGTGAACACTGAAGCTTTCTTT.

This chain connects TRBV12-3 or TRBV12-4 to TRBJ2-2, with D hard to call. Trimming took 7 bases from V and 0 from J, leaving 15 bases between them. The CDR3 has 16 residues. The CDR3 DNA reads as TGTGCCAGCATACCTGTACGGCATTCGAACACCGGGGAGCTGTTTTTT. Encoded protein: CASIPVRHSNTGELFF.

This clonotype was observed many times. V usage is TRBV20-1 and J usage is TRBJ2-7; 8 bases are a match to TRBD1. Germline CDR1 is DFQATT and CDR2 is SNEGSKA (reference sequence). With V trimmed by 0 bases and J by 0 bases, 19 bases remained unmatched. The length of the CDR3 is 20 residues. The CDR3 loop is CSARDFPPIGQGLSSYEQYF. The CDR3 nucleotides read TGCAGTGCTAGAGATTTCCCCCCTATCGGACAGGGACTGAGCTCCTACGAGCAGTACTTC.

This clonotype has just a few counts. The chain employs TRBV11-3 and TRBJ1-1, with D unclear. The V and J ends lost 1 base and 0 bases respectively, with 12 bases between them. The germline gives CDR1 SGHNT, CDR2 YENEEA. The CDR3 has 16 amino acids. The CDR3, as DNA: TGTGCCAGCAGCTTAGTATATTCAGACATGAACACTGAAGCTTTCTTT. Translating it yields CASSLVYSDMNTEAFF.

This clonotype was found a few times. V gene TRBV28 combines with J gene TRBJ2-7; 7 bases fit TRBD1. Losses at the gene ends were 8 bases for V and 4 bases for J; bases not matched to a gene: 14. Germline V gene sequence: CDR1 MDHEN, CDR2 SYDVKM. The CDR3 sequence is 15 residues long. The CDR3 is CASPAGRDSLYEQYF. CDR3 nucleotide sequence: TGTGCCAGCCCCGCCGGACGGGACAGTTTATACGAGCAGTACTTC.

This clonotype was counted many times. V usage is TRBV6-5 and J usage is TRBJ1-1; D remains ambiguous. The V gene's germline CDR1 is MNHEY and CDR2 SVGAGI. The CDR3 is made up of 14 amino acids. V lost 10 bases and J 0 bases, leaving 15 bases between the germline ends. This CDR3 reads CATSTTYMNTEAFF. CDR3 nucleotide sequence: TGTGCCACTTCGACAACCTACATGAACACTGAAGCTTTCTTT.